The sequence of this T cell receptor beta chain was determined in a study of OX40 agonist ivuxolimab in advanced cancers. Whole-study context: Patients enrolled in dose escalation were diagnosed with hepatocellular carcinoma, melanoma, renal cell or head and neck cancer. A male proportion of 70% to 90% was recorded, with mean age 60 years and range roughly 23 to 79. Study-level findings and limits: Clonal expansion was among the lowest in partial responders at 0.1-3.0 mg/kg, especially CD8+.

The repertoire was sequenced with immunoSEQ multiplex PCR; TCRdb's copy has only in-frame clones and lacks some. The sample has 40,000 to 45,000 clones, around 93% seen once; the top ten hold approximately 14%. V was shortened by 1 base and J by 1 base, with 9 bases between the two germline ends. Germline V gene data show CDR1 as PRHDT and CDR2 as FYEKMQ (reference sequence). CDR3 length: 15 residues. This clone was counted between two and nine times. Its antigen is still unknown. This TCR derives from an adult with an advanced solid tumor such as melanoma, head and neck, liver or kidney cancer. Sequencing used CD4+ or CD8+ T cells sorted from blood, obtained in a trial of the OX40 agonist ivuxolimab. V is TRBV13 and J is TRBJ2-3; D unclear. The CDR3, as DNA: TGTGCCAGCAGCTTAGAGGATGATGGCACAGATACGCAGTATTTT. Translating gives CASSLEDDGTDTQYF.